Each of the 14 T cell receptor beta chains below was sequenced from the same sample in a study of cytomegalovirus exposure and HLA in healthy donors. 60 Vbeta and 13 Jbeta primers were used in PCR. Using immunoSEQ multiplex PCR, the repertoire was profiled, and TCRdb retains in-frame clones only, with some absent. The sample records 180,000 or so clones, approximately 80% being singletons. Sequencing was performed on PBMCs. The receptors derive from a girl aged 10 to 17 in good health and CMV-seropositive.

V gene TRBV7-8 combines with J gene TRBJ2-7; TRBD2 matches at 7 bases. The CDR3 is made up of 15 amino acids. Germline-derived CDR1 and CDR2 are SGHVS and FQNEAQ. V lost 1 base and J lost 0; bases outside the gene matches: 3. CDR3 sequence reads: CASSLERGSSYEQYF. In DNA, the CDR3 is TGTGCCAGCAGCTTAGAACGCGGGAGCTCCTACGAGCAGTACTTC.

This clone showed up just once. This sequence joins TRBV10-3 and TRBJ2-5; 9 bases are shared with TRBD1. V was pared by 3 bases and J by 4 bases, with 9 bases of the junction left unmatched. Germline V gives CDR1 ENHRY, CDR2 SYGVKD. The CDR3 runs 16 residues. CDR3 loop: CAISEDRDRVIETQYF. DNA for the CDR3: TGTGCCATCAGTGAAGATAGGGACAGGGTAATAGAGACCCAGTACTTC.

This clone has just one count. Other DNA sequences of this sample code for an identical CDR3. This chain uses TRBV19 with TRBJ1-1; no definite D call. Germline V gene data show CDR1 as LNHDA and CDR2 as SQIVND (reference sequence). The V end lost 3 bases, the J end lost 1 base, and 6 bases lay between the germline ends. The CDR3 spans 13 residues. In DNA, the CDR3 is TGTGCCAGTAGTATCTTCGGGAACACTGAAGCTTTCTTT. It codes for CASSIFGNTEAFF.

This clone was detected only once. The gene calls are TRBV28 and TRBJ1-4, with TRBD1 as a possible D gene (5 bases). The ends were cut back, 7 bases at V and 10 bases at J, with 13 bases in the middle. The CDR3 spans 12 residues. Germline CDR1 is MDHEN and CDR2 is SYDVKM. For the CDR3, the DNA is TGTGCCAGCACCAACCAAAGGGGAAAACTGTTTTTT. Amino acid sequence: CASTNQRGKLFF.

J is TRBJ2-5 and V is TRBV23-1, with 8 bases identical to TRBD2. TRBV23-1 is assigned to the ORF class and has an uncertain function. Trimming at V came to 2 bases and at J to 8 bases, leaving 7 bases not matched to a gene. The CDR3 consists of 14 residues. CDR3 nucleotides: TGCGCCAGCAGTCAAATCCTAGCGGGTTATACCCAGTACTTC. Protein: CASSQILAGYTQYF.

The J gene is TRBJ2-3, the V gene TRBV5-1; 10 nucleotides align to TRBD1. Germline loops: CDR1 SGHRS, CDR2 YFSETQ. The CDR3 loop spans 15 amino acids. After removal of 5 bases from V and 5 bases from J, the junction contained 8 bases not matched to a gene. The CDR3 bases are TGCGCCAGCAGTTTCGGACAGGGGGGGATAGATACGCAGTATTTT. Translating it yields CASSFGQGGIDTQYF.

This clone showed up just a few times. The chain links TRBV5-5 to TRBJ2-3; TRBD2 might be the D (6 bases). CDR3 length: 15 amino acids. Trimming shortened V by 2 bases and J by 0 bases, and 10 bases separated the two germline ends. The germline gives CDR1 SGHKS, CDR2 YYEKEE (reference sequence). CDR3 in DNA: TGTGCCAGCAGCTTTCTAGCGACTAGCACAGATACGCAGTATTTT. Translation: CASSFLATSTDTQYF.

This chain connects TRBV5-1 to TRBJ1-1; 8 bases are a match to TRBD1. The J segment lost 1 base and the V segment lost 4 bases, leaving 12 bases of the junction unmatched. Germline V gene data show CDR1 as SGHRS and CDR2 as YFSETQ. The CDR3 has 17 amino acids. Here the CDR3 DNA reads TGCGCCAGCAGCCCTAACGGACAGGGCTGGGGGAACACTGAAGCTTTCTTT. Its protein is CASSPNGQGWGNTEAFF.

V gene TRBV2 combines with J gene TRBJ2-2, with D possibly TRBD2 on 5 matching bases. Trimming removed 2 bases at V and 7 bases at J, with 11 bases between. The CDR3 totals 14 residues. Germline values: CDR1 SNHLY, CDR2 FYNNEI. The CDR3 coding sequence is TGTGCCAGCAGTGAATGGGAGACCATCGGGGAGCTGTTTTTT. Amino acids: CASSEWETIGELFF.

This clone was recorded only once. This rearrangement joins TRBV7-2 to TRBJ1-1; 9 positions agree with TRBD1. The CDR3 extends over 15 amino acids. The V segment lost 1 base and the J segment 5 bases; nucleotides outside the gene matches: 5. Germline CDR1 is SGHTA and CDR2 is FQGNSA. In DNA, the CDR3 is TGTGCCAGCAGCTTAGAGCACAGGGGGCGAACTGAAGCTTTCTTT. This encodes CASSLEHRGRTEAFF.

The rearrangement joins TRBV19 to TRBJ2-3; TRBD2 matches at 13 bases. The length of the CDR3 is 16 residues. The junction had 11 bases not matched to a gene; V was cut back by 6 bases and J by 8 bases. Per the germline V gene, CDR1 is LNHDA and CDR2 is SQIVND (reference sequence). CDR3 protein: CASRNLGTSGMGTQYF. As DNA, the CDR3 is TGTGCCAGTAGAAACCTCGGGACTAGCGGGATGGGTACGCAGTATTTT. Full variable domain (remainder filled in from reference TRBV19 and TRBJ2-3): DGGITQSPKYLFRKEGQNVTLSCEQNLNHDAMYWYRQDPGQGLRLIYYSQIVNDFQKGDIAEGYSVSREKKESFPLTVTSAQKNPTAFYLCASRNLGTSGMGTQYFGPGTRLTVL.

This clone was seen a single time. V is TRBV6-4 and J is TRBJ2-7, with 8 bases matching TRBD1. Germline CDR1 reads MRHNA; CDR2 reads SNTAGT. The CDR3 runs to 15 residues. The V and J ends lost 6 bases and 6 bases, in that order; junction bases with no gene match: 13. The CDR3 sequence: CASRSIDRGPLEQYF. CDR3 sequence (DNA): TGTGCCAGCAGGTCTATCGACAGGGGACCCCTCGAGCAGTACTTC.

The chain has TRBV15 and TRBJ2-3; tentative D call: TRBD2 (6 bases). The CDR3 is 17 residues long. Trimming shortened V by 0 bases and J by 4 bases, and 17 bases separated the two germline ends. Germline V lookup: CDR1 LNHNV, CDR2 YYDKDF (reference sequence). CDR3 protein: CATSREGRRDPADTQYF. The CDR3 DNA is TGTGCCACCAGCAGAGAGGGTCGGCGGGATCCAGCAGATACGCAGTATTTT.

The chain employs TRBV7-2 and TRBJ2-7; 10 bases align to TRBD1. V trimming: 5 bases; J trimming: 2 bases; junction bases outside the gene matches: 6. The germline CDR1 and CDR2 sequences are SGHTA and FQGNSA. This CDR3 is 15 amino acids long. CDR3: CASSPGQGLTYEQYF. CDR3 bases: TGTGCCAGCAGCCCGGGACAGGGGCTTACCTACGAGCAGTACTTC. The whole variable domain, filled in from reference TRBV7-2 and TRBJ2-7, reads GAGVSQSPSNKVTEKGKDVELRCDPISGHTALYWYRQSLGQGLEFLIYFQGNSAPDKSGLPSDRFSAERTGGSVSTLTIQRTQQEDSAVYLCASSPGQGLTYEQYFGPGTRLTVT.